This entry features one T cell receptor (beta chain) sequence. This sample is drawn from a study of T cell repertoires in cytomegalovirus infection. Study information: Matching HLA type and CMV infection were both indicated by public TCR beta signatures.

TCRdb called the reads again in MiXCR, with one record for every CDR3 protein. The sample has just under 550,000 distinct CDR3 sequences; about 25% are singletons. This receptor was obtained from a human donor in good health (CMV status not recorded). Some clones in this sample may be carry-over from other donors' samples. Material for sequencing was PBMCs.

The CDR3 loop reads CASSIRAASGRRGSSYNEQFF. As DNA, the CDR3 is TGTGCCAGTAGTATACGCGCGGCTAGCGGGAGGCGTGGGAGCTCCTACAATGAGCAGTTCTTC. This sequence joins TRBV19 and TRBJ2-1; 11 bases map to TRBD2. V shed 2 bases and J 0 bases; nucleotides not matched to a gene: 15. Per the germline V gene, CDR1 is LNHDA and CDR2 is SQIVND (reference sequence). This CDR3 comprises 21 residues.